Listed below are T cell receptor beta chains from one sample, sequenced in a study of cytomegalovirus exposure and HLA in healthy donors. Produced via immunoSEQ multiplex PCR; TCRdb's table is partial and in-frame only. This repertoire shows 65,000 to 90,000 clones, 78% found once; its top ten account for over 7%. Specimen: PBMCs. These receptors came from a middle-aged woman in good health and CMV-seropositive. Both conserved end residues are part of each CDR3. Each record gives: V gene, clone size, D gene, J gene, CDR3 DNA, CDR3 protein. D genes are given only for firm matches. Clone size appears in some rows only: once, few, many, or a class for an expanded clone.

>TRBV14|-|-|TRBJ2-7
TGTGCCAGCAGCCAAGAATTGGCCCGGGGGAACGAGCAGTACTTC
CASSQELARGNEQYF
>TRBV30|-|-|TRBJ2-3
TGTGCCTGGAGTGGCGGGACTGGAACGCAGTATTTT
CAWSGGTGTQYF
>TRBV4-2|-|TRBD2|TRBJ2-7
TGTGCCAGCAGCCAGGTAGCGGGGGACGAGCAGTACTTC
CASSQVAGDEQYF
>TRBV7-2|-|TRBD1|TRBJ1-5
TGTACCAGCAGCTTAAAATCGGACAGGTCGATCCAGCCCCAGCATTTT
CTSSLKSDRSIQPQHF
>TRBV7-2|-|-|TRBJ2-7
TGTGCCAGCAGCCCAACTTCTCAGGCCTACGAGCAGTACTTC
CASSPTSQAYEQYF
>TRBV9|-|TRBD1|TRBJ2-1
TGTGCCAGCAGCGTACAAGGGGGCTCTGAGCAGTTCTTC
CASSVQGGSEQFF
>TRBV2|-|-|TRBJ1-4
TGTGCCAGCAGTCCGGAGGAAAAACTGTTTTTT
CASSPEEKLFF
>TRBV7-2|-|TRBD1|TRBJ1-6
TGTGCCAGCAACCTAGACCCCAGACAGGGGCAAACTTCACCCCTCCACTTT
CASNLDPRQGQTSPLHF
>TRBV9|-|-|TRBJ2-1
TGTGCCAGCAGCGTAAGGGCCGGGGACTACAATGAGCAGTTCTTC
CASSVRAGDYNEQFF
>TRBV5-1|-|-|TRBJ2-3
TGCGCCAGCAGCTTGGTACAGACAGATACGCAGTATTTT
CASSLVQTDTQYF
>TRBV10-3|-|-|TRBJ1-4
TGTGCCGCACAGACCAATACTAATGAAAAACTGTTTTTT
CAAQTNTNEKLFF
>TRBV7-3|-|TRBD1|TRBJ2-4
TGTGCCAGCAGCTCCCCAGGGGGAAACATTCAGTACTTC
CASSSPGGNIQYF
>TRBV30|-|-|TRBJ1-3
TGTGCCTGGAGTGCAGGGATCTCTGGAAACACCATATATTTT
CAWSAGISGNTIYF
>TRBV7-2|-|-|TRBJ1-2
TGTGCCAGCAGCTTATATGGGGCGGCTGGTGGCTACACCTTC
CASSLYGAAGGYTF
>TRBV5-4|few|TRBD1|TRBJ1-6
TGTGCCAGCAGTCCGACAGGGGGGGTCCATTCACCCCTCCACTTT
CASSPTGGVHSPLHF
>TRBV5-1|-|-|TRBJ1-1
TGCGCCAGCAGCTTGGAACAGATCACTGAAGCTTTCTTT
CASSLEQITEAFF
>TRBV7-6|once|TRBD1|TRBJ2-7
TGTGCCAGCAGCTCACAGGGGAACTCCTACGAGCAGTACTTC
CASSSQGNSYEQYF
>TRBV19|-|TRBD1|TRBJ1-1
TGTGCCAGTAGTAAGGACAGGGGGCAGGAGGACACTGAAGCTTTCTTT
CASSKDRGQEDTEAFF
>TRBV7-6|-|TRBD2|TRBJ2-1
TGTGCCAGCAGCTTAGCCTGGACTAGCGGGGGGGCGGACGCCGCTGAGCAGTTCTTC
CASSLAWTSGGADAAEQFF
>TRBV27|-|-|TRBJ1-1
TGTGCCAGCAGTTTATCGGGGGGGCTCATGAACACTGAAGCTTTCTTT
CASSLSGGLMNTEAFF